The clone carrying this T cell receptor beta chain has just a few counts. Its target is not known. The data stem from a study of T-cell memory formation after mild COVID-19. Study-wide background: Largely donor-specific sequence clusters came from a couple of donors. Findings and caveats of the study: Clones shrinking from day 15 to 85 showed even CD4/CD8 mixes; later expanders tilted CD4+. The CD4+ clones that contracted clustered mainly within CM and EM, and the CD8+ clones concentrated in EMRA. Within pre-infection memory, some responding clones were found, suggesting cross-reactive memory joined.

TCRdb passed the 5' RACE reads through MiXCR, listing each CDR3 protein once. The sample holds 350,000 to 450,000 distinct CDR3 sequences, 25% to 30% seen once. Germline CDR1 is MGHRA and CDR2 is YSYEKL. The CDR3 contains 11 residues. Trimming left V 9 bases short and J 2 bases short, with 6 bases between. The rearrangement links TRBV4-1 to TRBJ2-3, with unresolved D. The specimen sequenced was PBMCs or a T cell subset sorted from them (not recorded which). This TCR derives from an adult woman who had mild COVID-19 (a few samples of this study predate the infection). Cell type and time point are not known. The CDR3 spells CASHSTDTQYF. In DNA form, the CDR3 reads TGCGCCAGTCACTCCACAGATACGCAGTATTTT.